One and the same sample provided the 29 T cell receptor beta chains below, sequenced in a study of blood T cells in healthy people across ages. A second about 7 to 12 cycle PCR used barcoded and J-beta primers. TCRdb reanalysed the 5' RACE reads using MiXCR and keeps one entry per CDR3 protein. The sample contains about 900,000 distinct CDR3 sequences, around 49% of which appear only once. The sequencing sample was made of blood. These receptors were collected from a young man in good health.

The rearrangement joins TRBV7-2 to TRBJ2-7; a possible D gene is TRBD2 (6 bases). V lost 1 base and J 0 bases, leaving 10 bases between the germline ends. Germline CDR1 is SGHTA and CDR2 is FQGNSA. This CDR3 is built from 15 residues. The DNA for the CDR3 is TGTGCCAGCAGCTTAGAAGTGGGACTCTCCTACGAGCAGTACTTC. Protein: CASSLEVGLSYEQYF.

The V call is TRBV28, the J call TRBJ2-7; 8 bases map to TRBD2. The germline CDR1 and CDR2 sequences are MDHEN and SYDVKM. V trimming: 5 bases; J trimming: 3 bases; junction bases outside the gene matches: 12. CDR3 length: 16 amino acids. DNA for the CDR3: TGTGCCAGCAGTCCCGGGGGGGGGACACTAATCTACGAGCAGTACTTC. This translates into CASSPGGGTLIYEQYF.

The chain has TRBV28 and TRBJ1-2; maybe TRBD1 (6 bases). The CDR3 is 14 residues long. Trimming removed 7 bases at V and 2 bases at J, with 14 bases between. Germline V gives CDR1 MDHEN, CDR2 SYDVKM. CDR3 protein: CASIQPGHNYGYTF. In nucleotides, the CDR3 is TGTGCCAGCATTCAACCGGGACACAACTATGGCTACACCTTC.

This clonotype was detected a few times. The CDR3 protein is CASSLLDSPDTQYF. The CDR3 DNA is TGTGCCAGCAGTTTACTCGATAGCCCAGATACGCAGTATTTT. The chain recombines TRBV27 with TRBJ2-3, with unresolved D. The CDR3 totals 14 residues. Germline values: CDR1 MNHEY, CDR2 SMNVEV (reference sequence). V was cut by 2 bases and J by 4 bases, with 10 bases left in between.

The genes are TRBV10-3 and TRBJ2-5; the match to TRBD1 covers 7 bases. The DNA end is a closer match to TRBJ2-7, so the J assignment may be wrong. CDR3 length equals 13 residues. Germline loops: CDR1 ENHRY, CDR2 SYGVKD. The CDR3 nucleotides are TGTGCCTCCACAGACAGGGAGTTCTACGAGCAGTACTTC. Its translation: CASTDREFYEQYF.

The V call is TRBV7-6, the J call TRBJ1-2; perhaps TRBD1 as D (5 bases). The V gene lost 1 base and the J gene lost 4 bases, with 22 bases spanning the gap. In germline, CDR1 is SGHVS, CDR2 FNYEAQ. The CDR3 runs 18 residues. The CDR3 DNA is TGTGCCAGCAGCTTAGGGCCCCCACAGGAGGGGCGAGGCTATGGCTACACCTTC. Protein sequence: CASSLGPPQEGRGYGYTF.

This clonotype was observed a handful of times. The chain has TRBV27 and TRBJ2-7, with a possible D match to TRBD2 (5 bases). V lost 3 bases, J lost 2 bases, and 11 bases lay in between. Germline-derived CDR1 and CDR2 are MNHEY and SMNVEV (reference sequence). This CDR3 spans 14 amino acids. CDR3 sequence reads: CASSFGGNAYEQYF. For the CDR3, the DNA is TGTGCCAGCAGTTTTGGAGGCAACGCCTACGAGCAGTACTTC.

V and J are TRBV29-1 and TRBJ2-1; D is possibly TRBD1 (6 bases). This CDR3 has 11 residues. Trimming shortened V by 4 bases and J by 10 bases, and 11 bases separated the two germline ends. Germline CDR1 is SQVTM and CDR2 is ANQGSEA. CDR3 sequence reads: CSVAPTGEQFF. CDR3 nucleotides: TGCAGCGTTGCACCCACAGGGGAGCAGTTCTTC.

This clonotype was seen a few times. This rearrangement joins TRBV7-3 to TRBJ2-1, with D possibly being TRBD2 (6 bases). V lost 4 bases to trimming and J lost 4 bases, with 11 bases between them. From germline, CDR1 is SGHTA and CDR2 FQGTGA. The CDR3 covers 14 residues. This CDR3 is CASSSAGLYNEQFF. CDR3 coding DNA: TGTGCCAGCAGCTCAGCGGGCCTTTACAATGAGCAGTTCTTC.

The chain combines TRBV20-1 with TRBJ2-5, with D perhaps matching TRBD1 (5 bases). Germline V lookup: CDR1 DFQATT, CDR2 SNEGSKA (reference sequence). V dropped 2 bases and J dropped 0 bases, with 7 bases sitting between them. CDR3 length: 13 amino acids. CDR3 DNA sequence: TGCAGTGCTAGAAAGGGGAACCAAGAGACCCAGTACTTC. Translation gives CSARKGNQETQYF.

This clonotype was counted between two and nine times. CDR3 amino acids: CAWSPTVPYGYTF. CDR3 in DNA: TGTGCCTGGAGTCCTACCGTCCCCTATGGCTACACCTTC. The chain has TRBV30 and TRBJ1-2; D gene ambiguous. Germline V gene lookup returns CDR1 GTSNPN and CDR2 SVGIG (reference sequence). The CDR3 totals 13 residues. V was shortened by 2 bases and J by 4 bases, with 11 bases between the two germline ends.

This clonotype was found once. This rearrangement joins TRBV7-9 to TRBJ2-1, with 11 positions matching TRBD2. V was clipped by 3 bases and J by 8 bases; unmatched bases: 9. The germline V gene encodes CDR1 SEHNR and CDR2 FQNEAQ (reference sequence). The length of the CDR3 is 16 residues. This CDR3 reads CASSFPTSGVPHEQFF. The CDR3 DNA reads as TGTGCCAGCAGCTTCCCGACTAGCGGGGTTCCTCATGAGCAGTTCTTC.

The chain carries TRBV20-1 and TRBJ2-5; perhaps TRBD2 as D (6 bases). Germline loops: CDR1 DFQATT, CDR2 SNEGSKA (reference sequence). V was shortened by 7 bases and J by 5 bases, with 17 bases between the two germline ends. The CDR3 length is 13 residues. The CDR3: CSEPGADEETQYF. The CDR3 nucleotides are TGCAGTGAGCCGGGAGCCGACGAGGAGACCCAGTACTTC.

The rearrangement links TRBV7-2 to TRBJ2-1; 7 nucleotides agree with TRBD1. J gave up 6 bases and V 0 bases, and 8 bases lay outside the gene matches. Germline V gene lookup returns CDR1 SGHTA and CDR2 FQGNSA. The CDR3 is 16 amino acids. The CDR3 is CASSLAQGLAINEQFF. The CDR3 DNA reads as TGTGCCAGCAGCTTAGCACAGGGGTTGGCGATCAATGAGCAGTTCTTC.

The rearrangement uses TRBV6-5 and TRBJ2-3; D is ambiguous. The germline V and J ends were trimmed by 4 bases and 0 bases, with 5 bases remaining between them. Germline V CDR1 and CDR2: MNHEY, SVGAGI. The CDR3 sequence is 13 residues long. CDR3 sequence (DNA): TGTGCCAGCAGTTTCCATAGCACAGATACGCAGTATTTT. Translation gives CASSFHSTDTQYF.

CDR3 sequence: CASSLAGLGGNQPQYF. CDR3 sequence (DNA): TGTGCCAGCAGTTTAGCCGGTCTCGGGGGCAATCAGCCCCAGTATTTT. This chain uses TRBV12-3 or TRBV12-4 with TRBJ1-5; D tentatively reads TRBD1 or TRBD2 (6 bases each). TRBJ2-3 explains the end of the DNA better; the J call may be wrong. This CDR3 has 16 amino acids.

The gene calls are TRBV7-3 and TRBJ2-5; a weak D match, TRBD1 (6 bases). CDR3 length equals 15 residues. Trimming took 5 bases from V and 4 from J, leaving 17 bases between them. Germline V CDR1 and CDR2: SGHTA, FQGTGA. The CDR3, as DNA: TGTGCCAGCAGCCCCAATCAGGGGCGACGAGAGACCCAGTACTTC. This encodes CASSPNQGRRETQYF.

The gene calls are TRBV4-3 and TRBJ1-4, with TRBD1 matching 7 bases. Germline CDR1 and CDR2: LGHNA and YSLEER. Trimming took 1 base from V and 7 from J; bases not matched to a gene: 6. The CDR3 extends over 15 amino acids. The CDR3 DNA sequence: TGCGCCAGCAGCCAAGTAGACAGGGACACTGAAAAACTGTTTTTT. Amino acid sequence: CASSQVDRDTEKLFF.

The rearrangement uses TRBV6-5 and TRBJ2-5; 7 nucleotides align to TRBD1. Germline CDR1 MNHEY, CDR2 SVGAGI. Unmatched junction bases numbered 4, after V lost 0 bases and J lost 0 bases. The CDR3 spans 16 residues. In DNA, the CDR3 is TGTGCCAGCAGTTACTCGACCAGGGGGTACCAAGAGACCCAGTACTTC. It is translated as CASSYSTRGYQETQYF.

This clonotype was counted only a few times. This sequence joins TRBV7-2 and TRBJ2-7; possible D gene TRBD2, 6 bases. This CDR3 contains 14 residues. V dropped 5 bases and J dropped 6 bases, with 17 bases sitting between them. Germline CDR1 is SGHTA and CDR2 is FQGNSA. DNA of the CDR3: TGTGCCAGCAGCCTCCTAGGGACTCCAAGCGAGCAGTACTTC. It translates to CASSLLGTPSEQYF.

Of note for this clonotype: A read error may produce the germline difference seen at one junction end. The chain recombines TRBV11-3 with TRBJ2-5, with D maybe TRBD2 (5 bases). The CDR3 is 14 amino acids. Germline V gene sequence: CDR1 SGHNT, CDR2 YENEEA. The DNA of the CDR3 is TGTACCAGCAGCTTCCTAGCCGGGGAAGAGACCCAGTACTTC. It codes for CTSSFLAGEETQYF.

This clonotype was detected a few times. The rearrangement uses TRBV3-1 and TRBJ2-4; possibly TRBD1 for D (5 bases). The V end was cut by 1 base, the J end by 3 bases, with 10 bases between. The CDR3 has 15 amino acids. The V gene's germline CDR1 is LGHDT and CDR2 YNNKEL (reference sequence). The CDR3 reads CASSQGGLGKNIQYF. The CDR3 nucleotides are TGTGCCAGCAGCCAAGGGGGCTTAGGCAAAAACATTCAGTACTTC.

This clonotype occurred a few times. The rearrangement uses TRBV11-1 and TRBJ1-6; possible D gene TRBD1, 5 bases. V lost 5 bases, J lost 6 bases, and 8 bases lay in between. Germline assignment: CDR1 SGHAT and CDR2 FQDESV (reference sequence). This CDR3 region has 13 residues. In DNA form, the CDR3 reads TGTGCCAGCAGCGAAGGGGTTAATTCACCCCTCCACTTT. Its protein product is CASSEGVNSPLHF.

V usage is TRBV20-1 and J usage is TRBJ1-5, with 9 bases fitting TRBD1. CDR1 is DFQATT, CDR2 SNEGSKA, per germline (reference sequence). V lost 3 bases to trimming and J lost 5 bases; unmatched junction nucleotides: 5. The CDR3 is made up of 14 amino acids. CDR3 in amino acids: CSARGDRVDQPQHF. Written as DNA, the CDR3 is TGCAGTGCTAGGGGGGACAGGGTAGATCAGCCCCAGCATTTT.

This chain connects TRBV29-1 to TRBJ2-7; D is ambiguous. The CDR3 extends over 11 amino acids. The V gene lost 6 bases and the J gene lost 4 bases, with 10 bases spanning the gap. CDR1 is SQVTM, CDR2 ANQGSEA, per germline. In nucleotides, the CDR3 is TGCAGCGTGTCCGAAACGTACGAGCAGTACTTC. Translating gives CSVSETYEQYF.

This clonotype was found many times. The CDR3 coding sequence is TGCGCCAGCAGCAGGACTAGCGGGGACTCCTACGAGCAGTACTTC. Encoded protein: CASSRTSGDSYEQYF. The chain recombines TRBV4-1 with TRBJ2-7; 12 bases map to TRBD2. CDR1 and CDR2 from the germline V gene are MGHRA and YSYEKL. The CDR3 runs to 15 residues. V shed 5 bases and J 0 bases; nucleotides not matched to a gene: 2.

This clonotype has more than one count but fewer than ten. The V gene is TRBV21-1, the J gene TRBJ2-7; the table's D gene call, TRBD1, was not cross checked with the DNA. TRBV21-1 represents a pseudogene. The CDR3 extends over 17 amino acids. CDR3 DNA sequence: TGTGCCAGCAGCAAAGTCCCTGACAGGGAACGTCAGGGCGAGCAGTACTTC. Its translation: CASSKVPDRERQGEQYF.

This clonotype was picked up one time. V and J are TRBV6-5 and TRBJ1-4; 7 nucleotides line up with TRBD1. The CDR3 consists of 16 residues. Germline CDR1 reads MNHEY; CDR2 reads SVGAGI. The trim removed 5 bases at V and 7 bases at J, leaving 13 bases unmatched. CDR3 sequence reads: CASSPTPTGLVEKLFF. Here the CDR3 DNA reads TGTGCCAGCAGTCCCACTCCGACAGGGTTGGTTGAAAAACTGTTTTTT.

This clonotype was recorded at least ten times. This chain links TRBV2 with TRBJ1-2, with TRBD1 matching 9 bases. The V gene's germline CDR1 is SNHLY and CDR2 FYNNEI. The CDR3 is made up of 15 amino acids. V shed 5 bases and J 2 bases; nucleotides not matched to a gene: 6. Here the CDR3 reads CASSLTTGGNYGYTF. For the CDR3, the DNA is TGTGCCAGCAGTTTAACGACAGGGGGAAACTATGGCTACACCTTC.